Below are 7 T cell receptor beta chains sequenced from a single sample in a study of T cell responses to AZD1222 COVID-19 vaccine (dated by TCRdb to the early 2020s). Library preparation employed the immunoSEQ multiplex PCR assay. The table was pulled from immuneACCESS by TCRdb, which kept in-frame rearrangements only. Such tables lose some clones; where checked, under half of the loss comes from unresolved V genes, and the rest has no known cause. This sample has about 190,000 clones in its table, and roughly nine tenths of those were observed once. The ten top clones hold around 6.9% of the sample. The intended sense of this specimen's time point label: baseline before first vaccination. Sample: peripheral blood, taken on day 0 of AZD1222 vaccination. The receptors were sampled from an adult in good health.

J is TRBJ2-1 and V is TRBV6-5; no definite D call. Trimming cost V 0 bases and J 4 bases, with 7 bases left between them. CDR1 is MNHEY, CDR2 SVGAGI, per germline. The CDR3 runs 14 residues. Written as DNA, the CDR3 is TGTGCCAGCAGTTACTCCGGCCAGTACAATGAGCAGTTCTTC. It yields the protein CASSYSGQYNEQFF.

This chain uses TRBV7-6 with TRBJ1-1, with a weak D call TRBD1 (5 bases). Trimming removed 0 bases at V and 4 bases at J, with 15 bases between. The CDR3 has 16 amino acids. Germline CDR1 is SGHVS and CDR2 is FNYEAQ. DNA of the CDR3: TGTGCCAGCAGCTTAGCTTCGCGGGGGTTGGGCACTGAAGCTTTCTTT. Protein: CASSLASRGLGTEAFF.

About this clone: One junction end does not reproduce the germline sequence, and a read error may be involved. The chain joins TRBV6-1 to TRBJ2-4; 7 bases fit TRBD1. Germline CDR1 reads MNHNS; CDR2 reads SASEGT. CDR3 length: 12 amino acids. The CDR3 loop is CASREGGDIQYF. In DNA form, the CDR3 reads TGTGCCAGCAGAGAAGGGGGCGACATTCAGTACTTC.

The CDR3 region is CASSPDRVSTEAFF. The DNA of the CDR3 is TGTGCCAGCAGCCCGGACAGGGTGAGCACTGAAGCTTTCTTT. This rearrangement joins TRBV7-3 to TRBJ1-1; 8 positions match TRBD1. V lost 5 bases to trimming and J lost 4 bases; unmatched junction nucleotides: 6. CDR1 is SGHTA, CDR2 FQGTGA, per germline. The CDR3 totals 14 residues.

This clone was seen more than once but under ten times. The chain links TRBV4-3 to TRBJ1-6; D is undetermined. The length of the CDR3 is 14 residues. V was trimmed by 2 bases and J by 7 bases, leaving 9 bases between them. The germline V gene encodes CDR1 LGHNA and CDR2 YSLEER. The CDR3 region is CASSQKVQNSPLHF. CDR3 bases: TGCGCCAGCAGCCAAAAGGTCCAGAATTCACCCCTCCACTTT.

This sequence joins TRBV6-5 and TRBJ2-3, with TRBD1 identical over 8 bases. Germline-derived CDR1 and CDR2 are MNHEY and SVGAGI. After removal of 5 bases from V and 5 bases from J, the junction contained 6 bases not matched to a gene. The CDR3 covers 14 residues. DNA for the CDR3: TGTGCCAGCAGTCCCCAGGGGGCAGAAGATACGCAGTATTTT. This sequence encodes CASSPQGAEDTQYF.

V gene TRBV6-1 combines with J gene TRBJ2-7; no reliable D call. Per germline, CDR1 MNHNS and CDR2 SASEGT. The CDR3 sequence is 14 residues long. Trimming took 1 base from V and 2 from J, leaving 9 bases between them. CDR3 amino acids: CASSEGGRAYEQYF. The CDR3 nucleotides are TGTGCCAGCAGTGAAGGAGGACGGGCCTACGAGCAGTACTTC.